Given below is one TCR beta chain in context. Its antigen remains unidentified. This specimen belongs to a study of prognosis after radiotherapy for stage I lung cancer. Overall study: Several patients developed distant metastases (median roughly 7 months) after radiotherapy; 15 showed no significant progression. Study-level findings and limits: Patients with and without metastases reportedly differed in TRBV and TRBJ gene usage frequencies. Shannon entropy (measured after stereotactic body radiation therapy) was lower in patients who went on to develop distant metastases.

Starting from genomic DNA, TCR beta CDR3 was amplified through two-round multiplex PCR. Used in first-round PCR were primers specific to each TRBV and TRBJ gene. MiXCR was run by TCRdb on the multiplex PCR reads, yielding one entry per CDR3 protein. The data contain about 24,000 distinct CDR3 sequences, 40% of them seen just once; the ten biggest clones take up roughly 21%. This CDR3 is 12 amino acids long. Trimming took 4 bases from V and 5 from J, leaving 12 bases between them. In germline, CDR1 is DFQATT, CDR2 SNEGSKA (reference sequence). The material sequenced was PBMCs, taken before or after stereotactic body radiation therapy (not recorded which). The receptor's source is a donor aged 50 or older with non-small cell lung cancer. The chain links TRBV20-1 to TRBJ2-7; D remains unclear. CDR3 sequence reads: CSAKGNWDEQYF. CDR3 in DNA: TGCAGTGCTAAAGGGAATTGGGACGAGCAGTACTTC.